The clone carrying this T cell receptor beta chain appeared a single time. The sample belongs to a study of cytomegalovirus exposure and HLA in healthy donors. Germline lookup yields CDR1 MNHNS and CDR2 SASEGT. V dropped 5 bases and J dropped 2 bases, with 15 bases sitting between them. This CDR3 has 15 residues. Amplification used 60 Vbeta primers and 13 Jbeta primers. The protocol was immunoSEQ multiplex PCR, while the TCRdb copy is restricted to in-frame clones and leaves out a portion. This table holds about 190,000 clones, roughly 80% found once. The chain links TRBV6-1 to TRBJ2-5; a weak D match, TRBD1 (6 bases). Sequenced sample: PBMCs. This sequence was found in a woman between 18 and 30 years old in good health and CMV-seronegative. This chain's CDR3 is CASSLGGRIQETQYF. CDR3 in DNA: TGTGCCAGCAGTTTAGGGGGACGCATACAAGAGACCCAGTACTTC.